This TCR beta chain appears in the sequencing data of a study of CD8+CD57+ T cells in acquired aplastic anemia (dated by TCRdb to the late 2010s). For context, the study as a whole: A mean of roughly 2.9 ug of DNA, ranging from roughly 0.19 to 27.4 ug, was extracted from sorted CD4+ and CD8+ cells. CD8+CD57+ expansion was defined as a frequency above the mean frequency observed in healthy subjects.

With respect to this clonotype: The clone's antigen remains unknown. No much larger clone exists at a distance of one base, and base qualities are not known.

Expansion of CD8+CD57+ cells had been shown by flow cytometry in the patients chosen for sequencing. Every patient had a diagnosis of severe acquired aplastic anemia based on International Study of Aplastic Anemia and Agranulocytosis and Camitta criteria. Patients had received no therapy at the time of blood sampling. TCR repertoires of sorted CD4+ and CD8+ blood T cells from severe aplastic anemia patients and healthy subjects were deep-sequenced in the study. Patients were enrolled in the USA under clinicaltrials.gov protocols 00001620, 01623167, 00001397, 00071045, 00081523 and 00961064. Ficoll-Paque density gradient centrifugation was used to isolate peripheral blood mononuclear cells. CD4+ and CD8+ T cells were sorted by FACS or magnetic beads before DNA extraction. Results the study describes overall, beyond this receptor: About 28 CD8+ CDR3 sequences were found in both patients and controls but appeared to be highly expressed in patients and within the immunodominant clones of the patients. Patients and healthy controls showed no significant difference in CD8+ Simpson's diversity (P=0.060).

The V and J ends are trimmed by 5 bases and 6 bases, leaving 8 bases between them. Sequences GTSNPN (CDR1) and SVGIG (CDR2) are obtained from the germline V gene (reference sequence). Reading from cysteine to phenylalanine, the CDR3 counts 11 amino acids. CDR3 DNA is the only sequence kept; it has 33 bases, read in frame from the first base. Genomic DNA was used as template for profiling of TCR beta VDJ combinations and CDR3 sequences. An Illumina HiSeq 2000 was the platform used for TCR repertoire sequencing. The authors' analysis ran thus. Repertoires were assessed using TRBV/TRBJ rearrangement plots, CDR3 size and DJ length profiles, and Simpson's diversity index. The immunodominant clone was defined as the most abundant DNA sequence in deep sequencing data. CDR3 amino acid sequences were screened for sharing across subjects and were compared with published repertoires and the VDJdb database. TCRdb ran its own pipeline on the public reads, namely fastp trimming at Q25 and MiXCR clone calling, and kept in-frame beta chains. A single entry per CDR3 protein holds the most common genes and DNA from its merged rows. These V and J calls derive from TCRdb rather than the authors' analysis. The sample records about 40,000 distinct CDR3 sequences, under 80% of which are singletons. The ten top clones hold roughly three fifths of the sample.

The chain couples TRBV30 to TRBJ1-5, with the D gene uncertain. Sequenced input: sorted CD4+, CD8+, or CD8+CD57+ T cells (not recorded which) from PBMCs. The origin of this receptor is a human donor with aplastic anemia. The nucleotide sequence is TGTGCCTGGGGGTTGGGTCAGCCCCAGCATTTT. Its protein reads: CAWGLGQPQHF.